The clone carrying this T cell receptor beta chain was picked up many times. Stated time point: newly diagnosed GD, antithyroid drugs for less than 3 months. PBMCs were the source of the RNA used for TCR sequencing. The source of the sample is a study of regulatory T cells in long-lasting Graves disease. Trimming left V 4 bases short and J 4 bases short, with 7 bases between. CDR3 length: 12 residues. In germline, CDR1 is GTSNPN, CDR2 SVGIG (reference sequence). Researchers made TCR beta libraries by using iRepertoire HTBI primers and running Arm-PCR on CDR3 regions. Each CDR3 protein gets one entry after TCRdb re-called the multiplex PCR reads with MiXCR. The top ten clones hold around 15% of a sample with more than 350,000 distinct CDR3 sequences, under 15% of them seen once. These data also formed part of another study, on T cells in Graves' hyperthyroidism and ophthalmopathy. That work states: In blood, most of the thyroid clonotypes expanded above 0.001 were also present. Before onset, ophthalmopathy was predicted by the model a median 6.5 months earlier.

This receptor was obtained from a woman aged 25 to 39 with Graves disease. The source was peripheral blood mononuclear cells (PBMCs), collected at new diagnosis, from a patient treated with antithyroid drugs. The chain uses TRBV30 and TRBJ1-4, with D hard to call. This CDR3 reads CAWNGINEKLFF. DNA for the CDR3: TGTGCCTGGAATGGGATTAATGAAAAACTGTTTTTT.